Shown below are 17 T cell receptor beta chains from a single sample sequenced in a study of T cells in Graves' hyperthyroidism and ophthalmopathy. Researchers took RNA transcripts and amplified the TCR beta CDR3 regions from them. The HTBI primer set drove a first-round RT-PCR of the TCR CDR3. TCRdb processed the multiplex PCR reads anew with MiXCR; each CDR3 protein has one entry. This table has around 200,000 distinct CDR3 sequences, around 15% appearing once. The specimen sequenced was blood. Receptors originate from a woman aged 45-65 years with Graves' hyperthyroidism.

In regard to this clonotype: A much bigger clone sits one base away, suggesting this may be a read error. The rearrangement joins TRBV6-2 or TRBV6-3 to TRBJ1-2; 8 nucleotides line up with TRBD1. The germline V gene encodes CDR1 MNHEY and CDR2 SVGEGT. The CDR3 contains 14 residues. The DNA for the CDR3 is TGTGCCAGCACTACCGGGACAGGCTACTATGGCTACGCCTTC. This sequence encodes CASTTGTGYYGYAF.

This clonotype was seen ten or more times. The V gene is TRBV14, the J gene TRBJ2-6; possible D gene TRBD2, 5 bases. The CDR3 length is 15 residues. CDR1 is SGHDN, CDR2 FVKESK, per germline. V was cut by 7 bases and J by 0 bases, with 10 bases left in between. The CDR3 loop reads CASTIGLSGANVLTF. CDR3 DNA: TGTGCCAGCACGATTGGACTCTCTGGGGCCAACGTCCTGACTTTC.

CDR3 nucleotide sequence: TGTGCCAGCAGCTTGGGCGGGGCGGGGAGCACAGATACGCAGTATTTT. The encoded protein is CASSLGGAGSTDTQYF. The chain combines TRBV7-3 with TRBJ2-3, with D perhaps matching TRBD2 (6 bases). The CDR3 sequence is 16 residues long. CDR1 is SGHTA, CDR2 FQGTGA, per germline. With 3 bases removed from V and 0 bases from J, the gap between germline ends came to 13 bases.

This clonotype has ten or more counts. The rearrangement uses TRBV5-1 and TRBJ1-5; the D gene is possibly TRBD1 (6 bases). CDR1 is SGHRS, CDR2 YFSETQ, per germline. The CDR3 is 14 amino acids. V dropped 4 bases and J dropped 5 bases, with 13 bases sitting between them. In DNA, the CDR3 is TGCGCCAGCAGCAAGGGGGGAGGGGATCAGCCCCAGCATTTT. This encodes CASSKGGGDQPQHF.

This clonotype was counted many times. The gene calls are TRBV5-8 and TRBJ1-1; a possible D gene is TRBD1 (6 bases). Between the trimmed V and J ends, which lost 6 bases and 3 bases, there was a span of 12 bases. The CDR3 is 13 residues long. Germline V gene lookup returns CDR1 SGHTS and CDR2 YDEGEE. The CDR3 is CASNFNRDTEAFF. In DNA, the CDR3 is TGTGCCAGCAATTTCAACAGGGACACTGAAGCTTTCTTT. The variable domain in full, completed from reference TRBV5-8 and TRBJ1-1, reads EAGVTQSPTHLIKTRGQQATLRCSPISGHTSVYWYQQALGLGLQFLLWYDEGEERNRGNFPPRFSGRQFPNYSSELNVNALELEDSALYLCASNFNRDTEAFFGQGTRLTVV.

In its sample, this clonotype was seen many times. The V and J genes are TRBV2 and TRBJ2-5; TRBD2 aligns across 13 bases. Germline V gene data show CDR1 as SNHLY and CDR2 as FYNNEI. V shed 7 bases and J 4 bases; nucleotides not matched to a gene: 3. The CDR3 sequence is 14 residues long. The CDR3 is CASMGLAGIETQYF. In DNA, the CDR3 is TGTGCCAGCATGGGACTAGCGGGGATAGAGACCCAGTACTTC.

This clonotype was seen at least ten times. J is TRBJ1-2 and V is TRBV6-1; 8 nucleotides line up with TRBD1. Germline V CDR1 and CDR2: MNHNS, SASEGT. J gave up 4 bases and V 2 bases, and 3 bases lay outside the gene matches. The CDR3 has 14 amino acids. CDR3 residues: CASSESGTGYGYTF. CDR3 DNA sequence: TGTGCCAGCAGTGAATCCGGGACAGGCTATGGCTACACCTTC.

This clonotype has more than one count but fewer than ten. A much larger clone sits a single nucleotide away, making a read error possible. The gene calls are TRBV5-1 and TRBJ2-3; 10 nucleotides agree with TRBD2. The CDR3 contains 15 residues. Germline V CDR1 and CDR2: SGHRS, YFSETQ. J gave up 2 bases and V 2 bases, and 2 bases lay outside the gene matches. Here the CDR3 DNA reads TGCGCCAGCAGCTTTAGCGGGGGGCTCACAGATACGCAGTATTTT. This encodes CASSFSGGLTDTQYF.

The CDR3, as DNA: TGCAGTGCTGGTCGGACCCTGGGGGGAGAGACCCAGTACTTC. Amino acid sequence: CSAGRTLGGETQYF. The chain links TRBV20-1 to TRBJ2-5; D possibly corresponds to TRBD2 (6 bases). V lost 5 bases and J lost 4, with 17 bases in between. The germline V gene has CDR1 DFQATT and CDR2 SNEGSKA (reference sequence). This CDR3 is 14 amino acids long.

This clonotype was counted ten times or more. This chain links TRBV12-3 or TRBV12-4 with TRBJ2-7; unclear D gene. This CDR3 is built from 13 residues. V was pared by 5 bases and J by 1 base, with 9 bases between. The CDR3: CASSHGRSYEQYF. CDR3 nucleotide sequence: TGTGCCAGCAGTCACGGACGGTCCTACGAGCAGTACTTC.

This clonotype came up many times. This chain connects TRBV5-1 to TRBJ2-3; D may be TRBD1 (6 bases). V was shortened by 4 bases and J by 6 bases, with 12 bases between the two germline ends. CDR1 is SGHRS, CDR2 YFSETQ, per germline. The CDR3 loop spans 13 amino acids. The CDR3 here is CASSNNREDTQYF. The CDR3 nucleotides read TGCGCCAGCAGCAATAACAGGGAGGATACGCAGTATTTT.

This CDR3 is CSAPTGYYNEQFF. DNA of the CDR3: TGCAGTGCACCGACAGGGTACTACAATGAGCAGTTCTTC. This chain links TRBV20-1 with TRBJ2-1, with TRBD1 identical over 7 bases. The CDR3 loop spans 13 amino acids. V was clipped by 6 bases and J by 3 bases; unmatched bases: 5. CDR1 is DFQATT and CDR2 is SNEGSKA in the germline V gene (reference sequence).

The table lists this clonotype with many counts. This chain connects TRBV28 to TRBJ2-7; perhaps TRBD1 as D (5 bases). This CDR3 is built from 16 residues. V lost 3 bases to trimming and J lost 2 bases, with 17 bases between them. Germline V gene data show CDR1 as MDHEN and CDR2 as SYDVKM. This CDR3 reads CASSFSLLGLTYEQYF. The CDR3, as DNA: TGTGCCAGCAGTTTTAGTCTTCTGGGGCTTACCTACGAGCAGTACTTC.

This clonotype occurred many times. The gene calls are TRBV4-1 and TRBJ2-2; D gene ambiguous. Germline values: CDR1 MGHRA, CDR2 YSYEKL. The V gene lost 1 base and the J gene lost 12 bases, with 9 bases spanning the gap. This CDR3 spans 12 amino acids. The DNA of the CDR3 is TGCGCCAGCAGCCAAGGTTCCGTTCAGCTGTTTTTT. It codes for CASSQGSVQLFF.

In its sample, this clonotype was seen many times. The genes are TRBV6-1 and TRBJ2-7; TRBD1 is a possible D gene (6 bases). This CDR3 spans 13 amino acids. V lost 6 bases, J lost 5 bases, and 14 bases lay in between. Per germline, CDR1 MNHNS and CDR2 SASEGT. The CDR3, as DNA: TGTGCCAGCAGCGCCGACAGGTCCAACGAGCAGTACTTC. It specifies CASSADRSNEQYF.

The V and J genes are TRBV7-9 and TRBJ1-2, with 8 nucleotides matching TRBD1. The CDR3 totals 13 residues. From germline, CDR1 is SEHNR and CDR2 FQNEAQ (reference sequence). The junction had 9 bases not matched to a gene; V was cut back by 5 bases and J by 10 bases. The CDR3 region is CASSTGTGPFYTF. CDR3 coding DNA: TGTGCCAGCAGCACCGGGACAGGACCCTTCTACACCTTC. The variable domain in full, with the rest retrieved from reference TRBV7-9 and TRBJ1-2, is DTGVSQNPRHKITKRGQNVTFRCDPISEHNRLYWYRQTLGQGPEFLTYFQNEAQLEKSRLLSDRFSAERPKGSFSTLEIQRTEQGDSAMYLCASSTGTGPFYTFGSGTRLTVV.

This clonotype was counted at least ten times. This chain links TRBV12-3 or TRBV12-4 with TRBJ1-2; weak D call: TRBD1 (5 bases). The CDR3 sequence is 12 residues long. V lost 7 bases and J 4 bases, leaving 10 bases between the germline ends. The chain's CDR3 is CASTPQGYGYTF. CDR3 coding DNA: TGTGCCAGCACCCCCCAGGGCTATGGCTACACCTTC.